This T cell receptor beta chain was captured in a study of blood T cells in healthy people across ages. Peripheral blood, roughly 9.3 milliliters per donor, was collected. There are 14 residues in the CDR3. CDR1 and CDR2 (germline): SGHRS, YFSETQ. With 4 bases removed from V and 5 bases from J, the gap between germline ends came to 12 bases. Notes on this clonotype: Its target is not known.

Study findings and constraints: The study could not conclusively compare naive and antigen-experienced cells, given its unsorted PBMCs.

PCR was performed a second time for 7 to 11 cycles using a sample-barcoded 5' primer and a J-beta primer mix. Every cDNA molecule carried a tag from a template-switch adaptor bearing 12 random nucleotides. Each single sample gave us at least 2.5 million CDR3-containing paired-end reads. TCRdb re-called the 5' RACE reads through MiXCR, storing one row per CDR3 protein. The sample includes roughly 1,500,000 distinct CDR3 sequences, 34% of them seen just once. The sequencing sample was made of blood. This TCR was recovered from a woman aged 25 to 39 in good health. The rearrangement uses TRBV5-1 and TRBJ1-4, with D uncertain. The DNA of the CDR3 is TGCGCCAGCAGCAACTCAGGACCCAATGAAAAACTGTTTTTT. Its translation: CASSNSGPNEKLFF. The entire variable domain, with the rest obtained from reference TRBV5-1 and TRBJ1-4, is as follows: KAGVTQTPRYLIKTRGQQVTLSCSPISGHRSVSWYQQTPGQGLQFLFEYFSETQRNKGNFPGRFSGRQFSNSRSEMNVSTLELGDSALYLCASSNSGPNEKLFFGSGTQLSVL.